This T cell receptor (beta chain) was captured by sequencing in a study of cytomegalovirus exposure and HLA in healthy donors. Study observations and caveats: Overall, around 160 TCR beta chains were annotated as cytomegalovirus-associated. Across donors, sequencing depth was assumed by presence/absence analyses to be roughly uniform.

As concerns this clone: Its antigen is currently unknown.

PCR used 60 Vbeta primers and 13 Jbeta primers. Clones were read by immunoSEQ multiplex PCR, and TCRdb kept only the in-frame ones, dropping some. The table lists approximately 140,000 clones, with approximately 1.5% in the top ten. CDR3 length: 15 amino acids. Trimming took 5 bases from V and 0 from J, leaving 12 bases between them. Per the germline V gene, CDR1 is SGHTS and CDR2 is YDEGEE. V usage is TRBV5-8 and J usage is TRBJ1-5; TRBD1 might be the D (6 bases). Sequencing input: PBMCs. The TCR originated in a woman aged 40 to 50 in good health and CMV-seronegative. This CDR3 is CASSSGAFSNQPQHF. Written as DNA, the CDR3 is TGTGCCAGCAGTTCAGGGGCATTTAGCAATCAGCCCCAGCATTTT.